The clone carrying this T cell receptor beta chain was detected ten times or more. Its antigen is unknown. Germline V lookup: CDR1 MNHEY, CDR2 SVGEGT. This CDR3 comprises 14 residues. V was clipped by 2 bases and J by 8 bases, with 15 bases between them. The entry originates in a study of identical twins. General study points: The conclusions drew on cross-sectional statistical analysis instead of tracking the same donors. Out-of-frame beta chain sequences displayed weaker excess sharing between twins. Analyses of zero insertions could be partly confounded by invariant MAIT and iNKT cells.

TCRdb recomputed calls from the 5' RACE reads with MiXCR, one row per CDR3 protein. The data contain about 570,000 distinct CDR3 sequences, roughly 9.9% of them singletons. These data were likewise used in another study, on yellow fever vaccine responses in identical twins.

Sequencing was done on a sample of PBMCs. The chain links TRBV6-2 or TRBV6-3 to TRBJ1-1; a possible D gene is TRBD1 (6 bases). The source is a woman aged 18-35 years in good health. CDR3 in amino acids: CASSYQQQGTEAFF. CDR3 DNA: TGTGCCAGCAGTTACCAACAACAGGGAACGGAAGCTTTCTTT.